The clone carrying this TCR beta chain turned up a few times. No antigen is known for it. Preparation of the TCRbeta library was carried out with unique molecular identifiers. Each CDR3 protein gets one entry after TCRdb re-called the PCR reads with MiXCR. There are some 460,000 distinct CDR3 sequences in the sample; about a sixth occur only once, and approximately 29% lies in the top ten. The V and J ends lost 5 bases and 4 bases, in that order; junction bases with no gene match: 5. The CDR3 consists of 15 residues. The data were obtained in a study of T-cell reconstitution after alpha-beta-depleted transplantation in children. Regarding the study as a whole: Several hundred graft clones that had expanded were reportedly the source of alpha-beta T cells about two months after transplant. T cells produced anew were the main source of T-cell counts and diversity one year after transplant.

The sequencing here drew on PBMCs, mostly from graft donor cells, taken 360 days after TCRalphabeta/CD19-depleted stem cell transplant. The TCR comes from a boy under two years old who had a stem cell transplant for Wiskott-Aldrich syndrome, so the T cells may come from the graft donor. The V gene is TRBV12-3 or TRBV12-4, the J gene TRBJ2-6; 7 nucleotides match TRBD1. The CDR3 loop is CASSLDRSGANVLTF. The CDR3 DNA is TGTGCCAGCAGTCTGGACAGGTCCGGGGCCAACGTCCTGACTTTC.